A single sample is the source of the 5 T cell receptor beta chains below, sequenced in a study of T cell responses to AZD1222 COVID-19 vaccine. The method was immunoSEQ multiplex PCR; TCRdb's version includes in-frame clones alone and lacks a portion of them. The repertoire holds roughly 100,000 clones, 90% seen once, with about 1.5% in the top ten. The sequenced sample was peripheral blood, obtained on day 0 of AZD1222 vaccination. These receptors were obtained from an adult in good health.

The V and J genes are TRBV2 and TRBJ1-1; tentatively, D is TRBD1 (6 bases). The germline V gene encodes CDR1 SNHLY and CDR2 FYNNEI. This CDR3 spans 13 amino acids. The ends were cut back, 6 bases at V and 5 bases at J, with 13 bases in the middle. The CDR3 bases are TGTGCCAGCAGACGGAAGGGGGATACTGAAGCTTTCTTT. Translated: CASRRKGDTEAFF.

V is TRBV7-6 and J is TRBJ1-6; D possibly corresponds to TRBD1 (5 bases). CDR1 and CDR2 (germline): SGHVS, FNYEAQ. This CDR3 region has 15 residues. V lost 2 bases and J 8 bases, leaving 13 bases between the germline ends. The DNA of the CDR3 is TGTGCCAGCAGCTTATCGCAGGGTTATTATTCACCCCTCCACTTT. Protein product: CASSLSQGYYSPLHF.

The chain joins TRBV5-1 to TRBJ2-3; D possibly uses TRBD1 or TRBD2 (5 bases each). The germline V gene encodes CDR1 SGHRS and CDR2 YFSETQ. This CDR3 is 15 amino acids long. Trimming cost V 4 bases and J 0 bases, with 12 bases left between them. The CDR3 here is CASSRGAASTDTQYF. The CDR3 region has the DNA TGCGCCAGCAGCCGAGGGGCAGCTAGCACAGATACGCAGTATTTT. The full variable domain, in which reference TRBV5-1 and TRBJ2-3 provide the parts outside the CDR3, is KAGVTQTPRYLIKTRGQQVTLSCSPISGHRSVSWYQQTPGQGLQFLFEYFSETQRNKGNFPGRFSGRQFSNSRSEMNVSTLELGDSALYLCASSRGAASTDTQYFGPGTRLTVL.

The rearrangement links TRBV5-1 to TRBJ1-2; D gene unclear. V dropped 2 bases and J dropped 6 bases, with 23 bases sitting between them. The germline CDR1 and CDR2 sequences are SGHRS and YFSETQ. CDR3 length: 17 residues. The CDR3 protein is CASSLVYLAFRRDGYTF. CDR3 sequence (DNA): TGCGCCAGCAGCTTAGTATATTTGGCATTCCGGCGGGATGGCTACACCTTC.

The chain is built from TRBV24-1 and TRBJ2-1; D uncertain. This CDR3 is built from 11 residues. Per germline, CDR1 KGHDR and CDR2 SFDVKD. V was shortened by 2 bases and J by 9 bases, with 4 bases between the two germline ends. The CDR3 is CATSDSVEQFF. The CDR3 nucleotides read TGTGCCACCAGTGATTCGGTTGAGCAGTTCTTC.